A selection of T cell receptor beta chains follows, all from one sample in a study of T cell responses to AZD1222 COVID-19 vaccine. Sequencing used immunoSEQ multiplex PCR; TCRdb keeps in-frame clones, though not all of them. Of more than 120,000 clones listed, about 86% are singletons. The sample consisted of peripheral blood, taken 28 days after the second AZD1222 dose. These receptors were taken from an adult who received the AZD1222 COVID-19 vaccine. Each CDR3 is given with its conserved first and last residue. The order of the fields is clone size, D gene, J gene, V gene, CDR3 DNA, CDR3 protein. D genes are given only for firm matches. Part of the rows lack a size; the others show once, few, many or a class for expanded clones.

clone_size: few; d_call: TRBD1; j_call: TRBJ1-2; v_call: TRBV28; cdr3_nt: TGTGCCAGCAGGGTGGGACAGACAGTCTATGGCTACACCTTC; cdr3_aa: CASRVGQTVYGYTF
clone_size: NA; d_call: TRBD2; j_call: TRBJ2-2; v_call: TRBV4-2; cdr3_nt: TGTGCCAGCAGCCTTATACCCGGGCCGGCGGGGGGCGTTAACACCGGGGAGCTGTTTTTT; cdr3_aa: CASSLIPGPAGGVNTGELFF
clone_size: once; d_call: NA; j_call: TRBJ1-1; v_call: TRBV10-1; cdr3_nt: TGCGCCAGCAGTGAGGTTGGTCGCACTGAAGCTTTCTTT; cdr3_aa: CASSEVGRTEAFF
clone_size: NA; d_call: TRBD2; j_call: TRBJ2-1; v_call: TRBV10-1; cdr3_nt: TGCGCCGTTCTAGCGGGAGTAAGCGGCGAGCAGTTCTTC; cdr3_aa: CAVLAGVSGEQFF
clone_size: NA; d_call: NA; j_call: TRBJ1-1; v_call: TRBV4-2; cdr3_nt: TGTGCCAGCAGCCAAGCCTCTTTAGAGTCTGAAGCTTTCTTT; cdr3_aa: CASSQASLESEAFF
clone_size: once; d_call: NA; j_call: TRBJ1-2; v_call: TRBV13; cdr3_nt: TGTGCCAGCAGCTTTGGGCGTCCCACCGCCTATGGCTACACCTTC; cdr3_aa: CASSFGRPTAYGYTF
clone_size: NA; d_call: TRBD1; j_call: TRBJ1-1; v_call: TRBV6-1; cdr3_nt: TGTGCCAGCAGTGAAGACCGGACAGGCATCACTGAAGCTTTCTTT; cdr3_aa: CASSEDRTGITEAFF
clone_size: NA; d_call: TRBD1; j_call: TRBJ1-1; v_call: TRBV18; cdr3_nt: TGTGCCAGCTCCCCTACTGGACAGGGTGGCACTGAAGCTTTCTTT; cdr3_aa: CASSPTGQGGTEAFF
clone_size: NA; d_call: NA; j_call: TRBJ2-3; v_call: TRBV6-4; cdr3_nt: TGTGCCAGCAGTGACTCGGGGCCCGGAGATACGCAGTATTTT; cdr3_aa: CASSDSGPGDTQYF
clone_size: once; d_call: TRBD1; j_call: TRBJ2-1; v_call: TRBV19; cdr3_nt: TGTGCCAGCACTACAGGGGGCACCTCCTACAATGAGCAGTTCTTC; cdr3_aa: CASTTGGTSYNEQFF
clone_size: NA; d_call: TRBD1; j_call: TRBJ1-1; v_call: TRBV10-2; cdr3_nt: TGCGCCAGCACCGAAACAGGGGGCCACACTGAAGCTTTCTTT; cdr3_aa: CASTETGGHTEAFF
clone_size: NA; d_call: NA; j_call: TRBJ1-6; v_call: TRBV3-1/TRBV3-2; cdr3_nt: TGTGCCAGCAGCCGGAGTAATTCACCCCTCCACTTT; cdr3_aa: CASSRSNSPLHF
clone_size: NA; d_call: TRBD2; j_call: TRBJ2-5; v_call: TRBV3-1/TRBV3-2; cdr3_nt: TGTGCCAGCAGCCAGGGCGGTCTCAGCGGGGGGGCCAGGACCCAGTACTTC; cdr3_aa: CASSQGGLSGGARTQYF
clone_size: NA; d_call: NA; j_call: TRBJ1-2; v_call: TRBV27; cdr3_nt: TGTGCCAGCAGTTTAAATCCCGGGGCTTCTAACTATGGCTACACCTTC; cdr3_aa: CASSLNPGASNYGYTF
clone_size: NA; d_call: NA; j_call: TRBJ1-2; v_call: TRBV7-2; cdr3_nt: TGTGCCAGCAGCTTAATGAGTCTGGAGTTGCATGGCTACACCTTC; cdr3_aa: CASSLMSLELHGYTF
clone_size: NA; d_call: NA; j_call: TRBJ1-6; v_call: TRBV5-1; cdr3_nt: TGCGCCAGCAGCTTGGAGGCAGGCGATTCACCCCTCCACTTT; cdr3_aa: CASSLEAGDSPLHF
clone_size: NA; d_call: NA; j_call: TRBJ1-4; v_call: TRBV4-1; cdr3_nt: TGCGCCAGCAGCCAAGATGGGAGGCGTGCAACTAATGAAAAACTGTTTTTT; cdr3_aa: CASSQDGRRATNEKLFF
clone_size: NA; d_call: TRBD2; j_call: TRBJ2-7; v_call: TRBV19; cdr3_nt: TGTGCCAGTAGTATCGGACTAGCGGGGGGGCCTTACGAGCAGTACTTC; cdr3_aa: CASSIGLAGGPYEQYF
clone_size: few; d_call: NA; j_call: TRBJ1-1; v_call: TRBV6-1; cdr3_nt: TGTGCCAGCAGTGGATCACGGACCGTCGTAAGGGCTGAAGCTTTCTTT; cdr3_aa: CASSGSRTVVRAEAFF
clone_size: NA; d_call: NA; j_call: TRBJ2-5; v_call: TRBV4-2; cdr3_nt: TGTGCCAGCAGCCAATGGGCCGAAGAGACCCAGTACTTC; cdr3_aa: CASSQWAEETQYF
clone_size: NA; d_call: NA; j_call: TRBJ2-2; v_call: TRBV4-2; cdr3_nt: TGTGCCAGCAGCCAAGCCGGGGAGCTGTTTTTT; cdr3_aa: CASSQAGELFF
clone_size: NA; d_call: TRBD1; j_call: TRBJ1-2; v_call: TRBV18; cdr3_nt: TGTGCCAGCTCACCAGGGACAGGGGTTGGCTACACCTTC; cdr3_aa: CASSPGTGVGYTF
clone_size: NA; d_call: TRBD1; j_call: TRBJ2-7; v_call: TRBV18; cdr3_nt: TGTGCCAGCTCACCCGGACAGGATAGGCACGAGCAGTACTTC; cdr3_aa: CASSPGQDRHEQYF